This is a list of T cell receptor beta chains from one sample in a study. TCRdb passed the reads through MiXCR, listing each CDR3 protein once. This listing includes dozens of distinct CDR3 sequences. Sequenced sample: CD8+ T cells (not recorded whether cultured). The source is a female donor. Each CDR3 is given with its conserved first and last residue. Fields, in order: J gene, D gene, clone size, V gene, CDR3 DNA, CDR3 protein. The D gene is left open where the match is weak. Not all rows give a size; the values are once, few, many and, for expanded clones, a class.

TRBJ1-2	.	large	TRBV6-5	TGTGCCAGCAGTCCCCAGACCGGGACGCTTTCCTATGGCTACACCTTC	CASSPQTGTLSYGYTF
TRBJ2-1	.	.	TRBV7-8	TGTGCCAGCAGCTTCTACTTCACGGGGGCCCCCCACAATGAGCAGTTCTTC	CASSFYFTGAPHNEQFF
TRBJ2-3	.	.	TRBV7-6	TGTGCCAGCAGCTCCTCCCTGACTAGCACAGATACGCAGTATTTT	CASSSSLTSTDTQYF
TRBJ1-4	.	.	TRBV12-3/TRBV12-4	TGTGCCAGCAGCCCATTTAATGAAAAACTGTTTTTT	CASSPFNEKLFF
TRBJ2-1	.	large	TRBV7-8	TGTGCCAGCAACTTCTACTTCACGGGGGCCCCCTACAATGAGCAGTTCTTC	CASNFYFTGAPYNEQFF
TRBJ1-2	.	large	TRBV6-5	TGTGCCAGCAGCCCCGTTTCCGGGACCGGTAACTATGGCTACACCTTC	CASSPVSGTGNYGYTF
TRBJ2-1	.	.	TRBV7-8	TGTACCAGCAGCTTCTACTTCACGGGGGCCCCCTACAATGAGCAGTTCTTC	CTSSFYFTGAPYNEQFF
TRBJ2-1	.	.	TRBV7-8	TGTGCCAGCAGCTTCTACTTCACGGGGGCCCCCTACAATGAGCAGTTCTTC	CASSFYFTGAPYNEQFF
TRBJ1-5	.	large	TRBV6-2/TRBV6-3	TGTGCCAGCAGTATATGGGGTCAGCCCCAGCATTTT	CASSIWGQPQHF
TRBJ2-6	.	.	TRBV4-2	TGTGCCAGCAGCCAAGAACCCCCCACAGCCTCTGGGGCCAACGTCCTGACTTTC	CASSQEPPTASGANVLTF
TRBJ1-1	.	few	TRBV5-5	TGTGCCAGCAGCTTGTTTGTAACTGAAGCTTTCTTT	CASSLFVTEAFF
TRBJ2-6	.	.	TRBV4-3	TGCGCCAGCAGCCTGATAGGGGGGACGGCTGGGGCCAACGTCCTGACTTTC	CASSLIGGTAGANVLTF
TRBJ2-6	TRBD1	.	TRBV30	TGTGCCTGGAGTGTATGGGACAGGGGCTCTGGGGCCAACGTCCTGACTTTC	CAWSVWDRGSGANVLTF
TRBJ1-1	.	hyperexpanded	TRBV6-2/TRBV6-3	TGTGCCAGCAGTTGGATCCCGGGCGGGTCTGAAGCTTTCTTT	CASSWIPGGSEAFF
TRBJ2-1	.	.	TRBV7-9	TGTGCCAGCACCTTGATAGGGGACTCAGGGATGGTCAATGAGCAGTTCTTC	CASTLIGDSGMVNEQFF
TRBJ2-5	TRBD2	.	TRBV12-3/TRBV12-4	TGTGCCAGCAGTTTAGCTAGCGGGGGCCAGGAGACCCAGTACTTC	CASSLASGGQETQYF
TRBJ2-1	.	large	TRBV7-8	TGTGCCAGCAGCTTCTACTTCTACAATGAGCAGTTCTTC	CASSFYFYNEQFF
TRBJ2-1	.	.	TRBV7-8	TGTGCCAGCAGCTTCTACTTCACGGGGGCCCCCTACAATGAGCAGATCTTC	CASSFYFTGAPYNEQIF
TRBJ1-1	.	.	TRBV5-5	TGTGTCAGCAGCTTGTTTGTAACTGAAGCTTTCTTT	CVSSLFVTEAFF
TRBJ2-3	TRBD2	.	TRBV5-1	TGCGCCAGCAGCCACCGGGGGACTAGCGGGAGCACAGATACGCAGTATTTT	CASSHRGTSGSTDTQYF
TRBJ1-2	TRBD1	hyperexpanded	TRBV6-5	TGTGCCAGCAGCCCCACGACAGGGGCAAGCTATGGCTACACCTTC	CASSPTTGASYGYTF
TRBJ2-1	.	.	TRBV7-8	TGTGCCAGCAGCTTCTACTTCACGGGGGCCCCCTACTATGAGCAGTTCTTC	CASSFYFTGAPYYEQFF
TRBJ2-1	.	few	TRBV7-8	TGTGCCAGCAGCCTCTACTTCACGGGGGCCCCCTACAATGAGCAGTTCTTC	CASSLYFTGAPYNEQFF
TRBJ1-2	.	hyperexpanded	TRBV12-3/TRBV12-4	TGTGCCAGCAGTTTTGTAGGGGGTATTGATGGCTACACCTTC	CASSFVGGIDGYTF